Reported below is one T cell receptor (beta chain). As yet, its antigen is unknown. TCRdb called the 5' RACE reads again in MiXCR, with one record for every CDR3 protein. Of 85,000 to 100,000 distinct CDR3 sequences listed, around 5.8% were seen once; the top ten hold about 38%. Germline-derived CDR1 and CDR2 are MGHRA and YSYEKL. Deletions cut 0 bases from V and 4 bases from J, with 5 bases between. The CDR3 runs to 13 residues. These data come from a study of T cells after yellow fever vaccination. Study results and caveats: Clones from primary vaccination mostly reappeared after the booster (about 97% CD4, about 85% CD8).

V and J are TRBV4-1 and TRBJ2-3; D remains ambiguous. The source of this sequence is a man aged 18 to 30 who received the YFV17D yellow fever vaccine. Here the sequenced sample was CD8+ T cells sorted from PBMCs, taken 10 days after the yellow fever booster vaccination. CDR3: CASSQDKADTQYF. CDR3 coding DNA: TGCGCCAGCAGCCAAGATAAGGCAGATACGCAGTATTTT.